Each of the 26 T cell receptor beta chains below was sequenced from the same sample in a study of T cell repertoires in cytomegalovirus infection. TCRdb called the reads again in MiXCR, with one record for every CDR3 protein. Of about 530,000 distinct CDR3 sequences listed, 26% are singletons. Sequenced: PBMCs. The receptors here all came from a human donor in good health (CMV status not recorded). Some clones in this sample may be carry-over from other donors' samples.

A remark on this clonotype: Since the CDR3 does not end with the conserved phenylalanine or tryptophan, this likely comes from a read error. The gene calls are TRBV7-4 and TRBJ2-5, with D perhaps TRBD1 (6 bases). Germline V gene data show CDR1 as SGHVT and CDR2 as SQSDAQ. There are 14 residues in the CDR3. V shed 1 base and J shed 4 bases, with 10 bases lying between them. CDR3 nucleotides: TGTGCCAGCAGCTTAGACAGGGAAGGAGAGACCCAGTACCTC. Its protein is CASSLDREGETQYL.

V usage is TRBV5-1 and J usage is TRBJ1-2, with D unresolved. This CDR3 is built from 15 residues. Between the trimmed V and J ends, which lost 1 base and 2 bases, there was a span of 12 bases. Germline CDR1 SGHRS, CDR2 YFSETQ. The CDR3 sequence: CASSLIGSSNYGYTF. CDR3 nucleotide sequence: TGCGCCAGCAGCTTGATCGGAAGCTCCAACTATGGCTACACCTTC.

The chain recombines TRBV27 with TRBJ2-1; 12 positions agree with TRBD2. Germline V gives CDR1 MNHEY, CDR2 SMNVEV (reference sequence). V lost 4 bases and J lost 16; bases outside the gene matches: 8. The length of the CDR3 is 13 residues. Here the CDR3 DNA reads TGTGCCAGCAGTTCCCGACTAGCGGGGGTAATTTTCTTC. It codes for CASSSRLAGVIFF.

The CDR3, as DNA: TGTGCCAGTAGTCGCGGGACAGTCTACAATGAGCAGTTCTTC. Translated, it gives CASSRGTVYNEQFF. J is TRBJ2-1 and V is TRBV19; D might be TRBD1 (7 bases). From germline, CDR1 is LNHDA and CDR2 SQIVND (reference sequence). The CDR3 extends over 14 amino acids. V was clipped by 5 bases and J by 3 bases, with 11 bases between them.

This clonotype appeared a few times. Here the CDR3 reads CSAKVEGADTQYF. The CDR3 nucleotides read TGCAGTGCTAAGGTGGAGGGCGCAGATACGCAGTATTTT. The chain couples TRBV20-1 to TRBJ2-3, with D possibly TRBD2 on 6 matching bases. The germline V gene encodes CDR1 DFQATT and CDR2 SNEGSKA (reference sequence). V lost 4 bases and J 4 bases, leaving 12 bases between the germline ends. The CDR3 spans 13 residues.

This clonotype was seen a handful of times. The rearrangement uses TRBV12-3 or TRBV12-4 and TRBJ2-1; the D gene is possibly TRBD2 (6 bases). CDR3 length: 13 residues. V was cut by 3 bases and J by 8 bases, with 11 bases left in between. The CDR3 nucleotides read TGTGCCAGCAGTTTCGCTCCGGGAGATGAGCAGTTCTTC. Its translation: CASSFAPGDEQFF.

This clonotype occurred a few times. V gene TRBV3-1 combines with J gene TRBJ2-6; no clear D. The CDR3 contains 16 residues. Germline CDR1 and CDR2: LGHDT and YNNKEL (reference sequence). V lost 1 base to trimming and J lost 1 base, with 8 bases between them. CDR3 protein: CASSQAVPSGANVLTF. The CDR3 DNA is TGTGCCAGCAGCCAAGCTGTCCCATCTGGGGCCAACGTCCTGACTTTC.

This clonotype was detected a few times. The CDR3 DNA reads as TGTGCCAGCACCCTCCCCGGGCCGCTCAATGCCCAGTACTTC. This codes for CASTLPGPLNAQYF. This rearrangement joins TRBV7-8 to TRBJ2-5; the D is unclear. The CDR3 is 14 residues long. Trimming cost V 7 bases and J 9 bases, with 21 bases left between them. Germline CDR1 and CDR2: SGHVS and FQNEAQ.

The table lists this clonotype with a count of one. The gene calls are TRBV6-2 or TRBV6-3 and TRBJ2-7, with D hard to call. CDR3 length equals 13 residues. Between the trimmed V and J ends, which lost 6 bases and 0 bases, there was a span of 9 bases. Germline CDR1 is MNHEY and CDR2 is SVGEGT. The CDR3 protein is CASRGSYSYEQYV. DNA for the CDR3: TGTGCCAGCAGAGGGTCGTACTCCTACGAGCAGTACGTC.

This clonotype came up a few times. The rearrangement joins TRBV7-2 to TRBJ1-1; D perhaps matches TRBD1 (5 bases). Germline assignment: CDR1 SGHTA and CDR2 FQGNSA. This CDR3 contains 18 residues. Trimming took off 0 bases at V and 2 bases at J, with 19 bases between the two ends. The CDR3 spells CASSLAGLGVFPNTEAFF. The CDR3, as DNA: TGTGCCAGCAGCTTAGCAGGGCTGGGGGTGTTTCCTAACACTGAAGCTTTCTTT. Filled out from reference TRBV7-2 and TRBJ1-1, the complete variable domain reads GAGVSQSPSNKVTEKGKDVELRCDPISGHTALYWYRQSLGQGLEFLIYFQGNSAPDKSGLPSDRFSAERTGGSVSTLTIQRTQQEDSAVYLCASSLAGLGVFPNTEAFFGQGTRLTVV.

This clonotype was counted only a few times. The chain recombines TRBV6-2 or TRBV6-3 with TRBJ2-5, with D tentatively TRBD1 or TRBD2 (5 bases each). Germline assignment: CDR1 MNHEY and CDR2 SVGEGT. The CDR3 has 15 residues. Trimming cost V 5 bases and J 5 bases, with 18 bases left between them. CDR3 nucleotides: TGTGCCAGCAGTAGCCGGGACGCCTTCCGGGAGACCCAGTACTTC. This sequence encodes CASSSRDAFRETQYF.

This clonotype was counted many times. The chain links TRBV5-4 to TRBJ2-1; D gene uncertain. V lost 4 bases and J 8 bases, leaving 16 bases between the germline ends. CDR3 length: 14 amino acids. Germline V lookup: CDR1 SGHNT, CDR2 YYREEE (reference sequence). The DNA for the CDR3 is TGTGCCAGCAGCCCTTCTATGTATCCCCATGAGCAGTTCTTC. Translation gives CASSPSMYPHEQFF. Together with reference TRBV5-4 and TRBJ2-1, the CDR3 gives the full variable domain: ETGVTQSPTHLIKTRGQQVTLRCSSQSGHNTVSWYQQALGQGPQFIFQYYREEENGRGNFPPRFSGLQFPNYSSELNVNALELDDSALYLCASSPSMYPHEQFFGPGTRLTVL.

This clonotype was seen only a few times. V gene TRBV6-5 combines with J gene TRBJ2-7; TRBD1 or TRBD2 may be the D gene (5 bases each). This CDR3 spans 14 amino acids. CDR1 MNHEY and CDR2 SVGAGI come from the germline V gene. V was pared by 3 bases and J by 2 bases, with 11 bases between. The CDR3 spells CASSYRDGTYEQYF. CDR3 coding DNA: TGTGCCAGCAGTTATCGGGACGGAACCTACGAGCAGTACTTC.

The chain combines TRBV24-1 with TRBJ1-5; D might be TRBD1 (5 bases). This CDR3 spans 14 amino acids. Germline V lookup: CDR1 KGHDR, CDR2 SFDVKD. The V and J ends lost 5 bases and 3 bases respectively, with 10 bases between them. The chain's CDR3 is CATSGGVNNQPQHF. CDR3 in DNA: TGTGCCACCAGTGGAGGGGTCAACAATCAGCCCCAGCATTTT.

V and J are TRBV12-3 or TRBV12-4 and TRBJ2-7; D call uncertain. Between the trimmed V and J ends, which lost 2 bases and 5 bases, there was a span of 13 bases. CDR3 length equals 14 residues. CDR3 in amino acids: CASSLTRSLHEQYF. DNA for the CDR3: TGTGCCAGCAGTTTAACCAGATCCCTCCACGAGCAGTACTTC.

CDR3 protein: CASSFLRGQDGYTF. CDR3 in DNA: TGTGCCAGCAGTTTTCTCAGGGGGCAGGATGGCTACACCTTC. The rearrangement uses TRBV12-3 or TRBV12-4 and TRBJ1-2; 8 nucleotides match TRBD1. After removal of 3 bases from V and 6 bases from J, the junction contained 6 bases not matched to a gene. The CDR3 runs to 14 residues.

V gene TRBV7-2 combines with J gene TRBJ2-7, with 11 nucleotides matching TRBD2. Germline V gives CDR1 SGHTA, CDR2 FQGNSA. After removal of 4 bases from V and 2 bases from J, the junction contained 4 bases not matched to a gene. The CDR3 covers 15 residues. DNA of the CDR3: TGTGCCAGCAGCTCCCCGGGACTAGCGGCCTACGAGCAGTACTTC. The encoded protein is CASSSPGLAAYEQYF.

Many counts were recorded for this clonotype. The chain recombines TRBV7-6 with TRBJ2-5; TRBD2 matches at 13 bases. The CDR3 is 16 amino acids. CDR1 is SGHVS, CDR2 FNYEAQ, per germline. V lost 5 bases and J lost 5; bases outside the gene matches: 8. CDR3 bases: TGTGCCAGCAGCCCCAATTCACTAGCGGGAGGGGAGACCCAGTACTTC. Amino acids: CASSPNSLAGGETQYF.

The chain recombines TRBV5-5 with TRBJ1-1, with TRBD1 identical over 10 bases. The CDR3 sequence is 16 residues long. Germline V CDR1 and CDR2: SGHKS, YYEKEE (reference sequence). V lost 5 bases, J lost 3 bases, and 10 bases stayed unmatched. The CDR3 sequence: CASRSGQGIVYTEAFF. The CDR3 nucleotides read TGTGCCAGCAGATCGGGACAGGGGATTGTTTACACTGAAGCTTTCTTT.

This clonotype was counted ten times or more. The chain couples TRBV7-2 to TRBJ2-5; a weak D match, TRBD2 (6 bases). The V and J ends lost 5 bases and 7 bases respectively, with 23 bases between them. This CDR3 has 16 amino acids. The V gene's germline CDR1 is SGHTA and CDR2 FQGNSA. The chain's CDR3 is CASSPATGTPGGTQYF. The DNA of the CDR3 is TGTGCCAGCAGCCCAGCAACCGGGACCCCCGGGGGGACCCAGTACTTC.

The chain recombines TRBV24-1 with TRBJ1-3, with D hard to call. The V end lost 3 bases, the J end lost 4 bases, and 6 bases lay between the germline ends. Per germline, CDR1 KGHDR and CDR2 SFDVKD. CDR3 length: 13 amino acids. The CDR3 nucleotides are TGTGCCACCAGTGATATTCGGGGAAACACCATATATTTT. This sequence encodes CATSDIRGNTIYF.

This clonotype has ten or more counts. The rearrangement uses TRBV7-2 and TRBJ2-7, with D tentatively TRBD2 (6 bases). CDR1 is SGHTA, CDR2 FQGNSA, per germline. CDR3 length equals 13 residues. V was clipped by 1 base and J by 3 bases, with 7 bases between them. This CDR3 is CASSLVGGYEQYF. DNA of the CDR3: TGTGCCAGCAGCTTAGTGGGAGGCTACGAGCAGTACTTC.

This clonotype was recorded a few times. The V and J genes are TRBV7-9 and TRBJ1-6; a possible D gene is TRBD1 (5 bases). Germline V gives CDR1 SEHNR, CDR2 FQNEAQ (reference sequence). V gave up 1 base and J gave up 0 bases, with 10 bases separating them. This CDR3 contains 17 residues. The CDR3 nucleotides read TGTGCCAGCAGCTTAGTGGGGCAAAGCTCCTATAATTCACCCCTCCACTTT. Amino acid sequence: CASSLVGQSSYNSPLHF.

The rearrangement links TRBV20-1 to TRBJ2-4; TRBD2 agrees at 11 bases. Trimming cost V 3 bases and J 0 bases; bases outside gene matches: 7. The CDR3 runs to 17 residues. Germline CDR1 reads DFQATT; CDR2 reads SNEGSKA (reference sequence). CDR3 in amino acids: CSASWTSGRLAKNIQYF. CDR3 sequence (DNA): TGCAGTGCTAGCTGGACTAGCGGGCGACTAGCCAAAAACATTCAGTACTTC.

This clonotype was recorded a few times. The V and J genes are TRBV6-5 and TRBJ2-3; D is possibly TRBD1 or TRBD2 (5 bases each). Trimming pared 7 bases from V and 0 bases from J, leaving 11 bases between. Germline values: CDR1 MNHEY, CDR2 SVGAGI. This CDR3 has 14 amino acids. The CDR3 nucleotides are TGTGCCAGCATGTTGGGACCTAGCACAGATACGCAGTATTTT. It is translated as CASMLGPSTDTQYF.

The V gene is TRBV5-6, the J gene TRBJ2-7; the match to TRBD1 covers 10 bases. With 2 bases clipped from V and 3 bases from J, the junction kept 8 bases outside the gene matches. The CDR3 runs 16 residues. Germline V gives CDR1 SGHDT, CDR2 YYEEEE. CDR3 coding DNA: TGTGCCAGCAGCTTTGGGTGGGACAGGGGATACTACGAGCAGTACGTC. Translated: CASSFGWDRGYYEQYV.